This T cell receptor (beta chain) was recovered during a study of Ad26.COV2.S vaccination and SARS-CoV-2 variants. Whole-study results and caveats: For non-spike TCRs, breadth in vaccine recipients resembled that in placebo recipients. Substantial breadth was reportedly displayed by spike-specific CD8+ and CD4+ T cell responses after vaccination. Breadth and depth estimates from TCRs may understate total T cell responses.

As to treatment: roughly 19 received Ad26.COV2.S at low or high dose, single or two shots; a few received placebo; per-sample allocation not given. At day 63 after the first vaccine or placebo injection, samples were drawn. With regard to this clone: Antigen unknown.

The CDR3 runs 16 residues. Germline loops: CDR1 KGHSH, CDR2 LQKENI. Unmatched junction bases numbered 6, after V lost 2 bases and J lost 3 bases. Clones were sequenced by immunoSEQ multiplex PCR, and TCRdb holds only the in-frame ones, with some missing. The sample holds some 340,000 clones, 86% seen once. This material consisted of peripheral blood, taken in a trial of Ad26.COV2.S vaccine versus placebo. The source of this sequence is a person between 18 and 59 years old who received the Ad26.COV2.S COVID-19 vaccine or a placebo. This rearrangement joins TRBV18 to TRBJ1-4; 7 bases align to TRBD1. CDR3 residues: CASSPIRQGANEKLFF. Written as DNA, the CDR3 is TGTGCCAGCTCACCAATTCGACAGGGCGCTAATGAAAAACTGTTTTTT.